This TCR beta chain was sequenced in a study of beta chain features in type 1 diabetes. The germline V gene encodes CDR1 SNHLY and CDR2 FYNNEI. The CDR3 totals 16 residues. Trimming cost V 5 bases and J 1 base; bases outside gene matches: 6. Whole-study results and caveats: Individuals with type 1 diabetes displayed fewer insertions and more deletions at VDJ junctions. Sequencing from cDNA could over-represent high-TCR-expressing cells. Any HLA effect on TCRB rearrangement was left unresolved by small sub-analyses. The naive, central memory and Treg TCRB repertoires looked more alike in patients than they did in healthy donors. Among all four CD4+ subsets, Type 1 diabetes patients had TCRB CDR3s that were moderately but significantly shorter.

The whole isolated RNA underwent reverse transcription, so sequencing captured expressed TCRB transcripts. Some clones are missing from TCRdb's copy, which holds only in-frame ones; the method was immunoSEQ multiplex PCR. The sample includes roughly 150,000 clones, approximately 8% of them seen just once. Of note for this clone: Its antigen is unidentified.

This sequence originates from a man between 18 and 35 years old with type 1 diabetes. The chain carries TRBV2 and TRBJ2-2; 8 nucleotides match TRBD1. The sample taken for sequencing was central memory CD4+ T cells from blood. DNA of the CDR3: TGTGCCAGCAGTATACCCGACAGGGGGAACACCGGGGAGCTGTTTTTT. Translated: CASSIPDRGNTGELFF. The full variable domain, rest sourced from reference TRBV2 and TRBJ2-2, is EPEVTQTPSHQVTQMGQEVILRCVPISNHLYFYWYRQILGQKVEFLVSFYNNEISEKSEIFDDQFSVERPDGSNFTLKIRSTKLEDSAMYFCASSIPDRGNTGELFFGEGSRLTVL.